This T cell receptor (beta chain) originates from a study of shared clonotypes between healthy human individuals. V shed 5 bases and J shed 3 bases, with 26 bases lying between them. The CDR3 contains 19 residues. Looked up from germline, CDR1 is SEHNR and CDR2 is FQNEAQ (reference sequence). On this clone itself: The antigen remains undetermined.

Assay used: immunoSEQ multiplex PCR; TCRdb lists only in-frame clones, some missing. The data show around 2.1 million clones, more than 85% seen once. CD45RO-negative CD8 cells positively selected for CCR7 made up the naive population, which excluded terminally differentiated effector memory CD45RA+ cells. Only Caucasian adults living in Nashville, Tennessee made up the donor group. Study results and limitations: Owing to a small donor count, the genetic and exposure-history diversity represented was limited.

The clonotype originates from a man aged 18 to 35 in good health. Some clones in this sample may be carry-over from other donors' samples. The J gene is TRBJ2-1, the V gene TRBV7-9; maybe TRBD2 (6 bases). Specimen: naive CD8+ T cells from PBMCs. This chain's CDR3 is CASSHGASDKRVNYNEQFF. In DNA, the CDR3 is TGTGCCAGCAGCCACGGGGCATCCGATAAGCGGGTCAACTACAATGAGCAGTTCTTC. Based on the CDR3 plus reference TRBV7-9 and TRBJ2-1, the full variable domain is DTGVSQNPRHKITKRGQNVTFRCDPISEHNRLYWYRQTLGQGPEFLTYFQNEAQLEKSRLLSDRFSAERPKGSFSTLEIQRTEQGDSAMYLCASSHGASDKRVNYNEQFFGPGTRLTVL.